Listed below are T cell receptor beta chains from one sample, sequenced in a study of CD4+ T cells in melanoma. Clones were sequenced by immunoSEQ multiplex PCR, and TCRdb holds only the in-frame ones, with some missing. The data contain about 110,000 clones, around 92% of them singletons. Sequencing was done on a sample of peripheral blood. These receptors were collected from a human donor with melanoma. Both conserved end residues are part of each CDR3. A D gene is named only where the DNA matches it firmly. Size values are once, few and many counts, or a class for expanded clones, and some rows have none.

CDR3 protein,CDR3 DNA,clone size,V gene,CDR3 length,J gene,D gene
CASSLVAGEYEQYF,TGTGCCAGCAGCTTAGTCGCGGGTGAATACGAGCAGTACTTC,NA,TRBV7-2,14,TRBJ2-7,NA
CASSFQGTSVHNEQFF,TGTGCCAGCAGCTTCCAGGGGACTAGCGTCCACAATGAGCAGTTCTTC,NA,TRBV7-2,16,TRBJ2-1,TRBD2
CASSSGTRGSTIYF,TGTGCCAGCAGCTCCGGGACTCGGGGAAGCACCATATATTTT,NA,TRBV5-4,14,TRBJ1-3,NA
CASRASSKNEQFF,TGTGCCAGTAGGGCGTCTAGCAAGAATGAGCAGTTCTTC,NA,TRBV19,13,TRBJ2-1,NA
CASSLMGLAGVNEQFF,TGTGCCAGCAGCTTAATGGGGCTAGCGGGGGTTAATGAGCAGTTCTTC,NA,TRBV7-6,16,TRBJ2-1,TRBD2
CASSPGTLGETQYF,TGCGCCAGCAGCCCCGGGACCCTTGGAGAGACCCAGTACTTC,NA,TRBV5-1,14,TRBJ2-5,NA
CASSKLAGGAETQYF,TGTGCCAGCAGCAAACTAGCGGGAGGAGCAGAGACCCAGTACTTC,NA,TRBV4-2,15,TRBJ2-5,TRBD2
CASDDQGLPPQHF,TGTGCCAGCGATGACCAGGGTTTACCGCCCCAGCATTTT,once,TRBV2,13,TRBJ1-5,NA
CASSLGTSGHNEQFF,TGTGCCAGCAGCCTCGGGACTAGCGGCCACAATGAGCAGTTCTTC,NA,TRBV7-7,15,TRBJ2-1,TRBD2
CASSENRETQYF,TGTGCCAGCAGTGAAAATAGGGAGACCCAGTACTTC,NA,TRBV2,12,TRBJ2-5,NA
CASSRTGETQYF,TGTGCCAGCAGCAGGACAGGGGAGACCCAGTACTTC,NA,TRBV7-9,12,TRBJ2-5,TRBD1
CASSLMVDRVGTDTQYF,TGTGCCAGCAGCTTAATGGTAGACAGGGTGGGCACAGATACGCAGTATTTT,NA,TRBV7-2,17,TRBJ2-3,TRBD1
CASSARTRSEKLFF,TGTGCCAGCAGCGCCCGGACACGGAGTGAAAAACTGTTTTTT,NA,TRBV13,14,TRBJ1-4,NA
CASRPGQGYEQYF,TGTGCCAGCAGGCCGGGACAGGGGTACGAGCAGTACTTC,NA,TRBV28,13,TRBJ2-7,TRBD1
CASSTDRSWTEAFF,TGTGCCAGTAGTACGGACAGGAGTTGGACTGAAGCTTTCTTT,NA,TRBV19,14,TRBJ1-1,TRBD1
CASSPDGTRLFF,TGTGCCAGCAGCCCCGATGGAACCCGACTGTTTTTT,once,TRBV11-2,12,TRBJ1-4,NA
CASKEDVGGGTGELFF,TGTGCCAGCAAGGAGGATGTTGGAGGGGGTACCGGGGAGCTGTTTTTT,NA,TRBV28,16,TRBJ2-2,NA
CATSRDGRGTRYF,TGTGCCACCAGCAGAGACGGCAGGGGAACCCGTTACTTC,NA,TRBV15,13,TRBJ2-7,NA
CASSLERTEAFF,TGTGCCAGCAGCTTAGAGCGCACTGAAGCTTTCTTT,NA,TRBV11-2,12,TRBJ1-1,NA
CASSEDGTDTGELFF,TGTGCCAGCAGTGAAGATGGGACAGATACCGGGGAGCTGTTTTTT,once,TRBV2,15,TRBJ2-2,TRBD1
CASTKVLGGQGHGYTF,TGCGCCAGCACAAAAGTATTAGGGGGACAGGGCCATGGCTACACCTTC,NA,TRBV5-1,16,TRBJ1-2,TRBD1
CASSLRTSGASYEQYF,TGCGCCAGCAGCTTGAGGACTAGCGGGGCCTCCTACGAGCAGTACTTC,NA,TRBV5-1,16,TRBJ2-7,TRBD2
CASSLGDRLEAFF,TGTGCCAGCAGCTTGGGTGATAGGCTTGAAGCTTTCTTT,NA,TRBV5-6,13,TRBJ1-1,NA
CASSAWTVLNTEAFF,TGTGCCAGCAGCGCCTGGACAGTTTTGAACACTGAAGCTTTCTTT,NA,TRBV5-4,15,TRBJ1-1,NA
CASSLVGQGGAMNTEAFF,TGTGCCAGCAGCTTAGTAGGGCAGGGGGGAGCCATGAACACTGAAGCTTTCTTT,NA,TRBV11-2,18,TRBJ1-1,TRBD1
CASSLRASGVADTQYF,TGTGCCAGCAGCTTGCGTGCTAGCGGGGTAGCAGATACGCAGTATTTT,NA,TRBV5-5,16,TRBJ2-3,TRBD2
CASSQDLGGGRGDTQYF,TGTGCCAGCAGCCAAGATCTCGGGGGGGGCCGTGGTGATACGCAGTATTTT,NA,TRBV4-2,17,TRBJ2-3,TRBD2
CASSLAPGNGYTF,TGTGCCAGCAGCTTAGCACCGGGTAACGGCTACACCTTC,NA,TRBV7-2,13,TRBJ1-2,NA
CASSRGSYEQYF,TGTGCCAGCAGCCGGGGGTCCTACGAGCAGTACTTC,NA,TRBV5-6,12,TRBJ2-7,NA
CASSHPLAGRHQYF,TGCGCCAGCAGCCATCCCCTAGCGGGCCGTCATCAGTACTTC,once,TRBV4-1,14,TRBJ2-5,TRBD2
CASSRTVGEQYF,TGCGCCAGCAGCCGGACCGTGGGGGAGCAGTACTTC,NA,TRBV4-1,12,TRBJ2-7,NA
CASSLDGGYTF,TGTGCCAGCAGCTTGGACGGAGGCTACACCTTC,NA,TRBV5-4,11,TRBJ1-2,NA
CASARQGTSGTGELFF,TGTGCCAGCGCCCGGCAGGGAACCTCGGGCACCGGGGAGCTGTTTTTT,NA,TRBV11-3,16,TRBJ2-2,NA
CASSDSRNQPQHF,TGTGCCAGCAGTGACAGCAGGAATCAGCCCCAGCATTTT,NA,TRBV2,13,TRBJ1-5,NA
CASSLDRGDEKLFF,TGTGCCAGCAGCCTTGACAGGGGGGATGAAAAACTGTTTTTT,NA,TRBV4-2,14,TRBJ1-4,TRBD1
CASSLGTLQETQYF,TGTGCCAGCAGCTTGGGGACTCTCCAAGAGACCCAGTACTTC,NA,TRBV5-5,14,TRBJ2-5,NA
CTSSQELASSELRNEQFF,TGCACCAGCAGCCAAGAATTGGCGTCAAGTGAACTACGCAATGAGCAGTTCTTC,NA,TRBV1,18,TRBJ2-1,NA
CASSLGRVGTEAFF,TGTGCCAGCAGCTTGGGCAGGGTGGGCACTGAAGCTTTCTTT,NA,TRBV5-4,14,TRBJ1-1,NA
CASSLLLAGGEQYF,TGCGCCAGCAGCCTCCTACTAGCGGGTGGCGAGCAGTACTTC,NA,TRBV4-3,14,TRBJ2-7,TRBD2
CASSRDRIAWNTEAFF,TGTGCCAGCAGCCGGGACAGGATCGCATGGAACACTGAAGCTTTCTTT,NA,TRBV5-6,16,TRBJ1-1,TRBD1
CASSTAERDEQFF,TGCGCCAGCAGCACAGCTGAGCGGGACGAGCAGTTCTTC,NA,TRBV4-3,13,TRBJ2-1,TRBD2
CASSLAGGGATDTQYF,TGTGCCAGCAGCTTAGCGGGCGGGGGGGCAACAGATACGCAGTATTTT,NA,TRBV7-2,16,TRBJ2-3,TRBD2
CASRFRDRGFQPQHF,TGTGCCAGCAGGTTCCGGGACAGGGGATTTCAGCCCCAGCATTTT,NA,TRBV7-3,15,TRBJ1-5,TRBD1
CASSLGPPWASGTDTQYF,TGTGCCAGCAGCTTAGGACCCCCCTGGGCTAGCGGCACAGATACGCAGTATTTT,NA,TRBV7-2,18,TRBJ2-3,NA
CASSPTAISRTSPLHF,TGTGCCAGCAGCCCCACCGCTATTTCAAGGACTTCACCCCTCCACTTT,NA,TRBV6-4,16,TRBJ1-6,NA
CASRQTGNYGYTF,TGTGCCAGCAGACAGACAGGGAACTATGGCTACACCTTC,NA,TRBV6-1,13,TRBJ1-2,TRBD1
CASTQGTINEQFF,TGTGCCAGCACCCAAGGGACGATTAATGAGCAGTTCTTC,NA,TRBV6-5,13,TRBJ2-1,NA
CASSGTSIHTDTQYF,TGTGCCAGCAGCGGGACTAGCATCCACACAGATACGCAGTATTTT,NA,TRBV9,15,TRBJ2-3,TRBD2
CASSDYGSNYGYTF,TGTGCCAGTAGTGACTACGGCAGTAACTATGGCTACACCTTC,NA,TRBV19,14,TRBJ1-2,NA
CASSLGGSHEQYF,TGTGCCAGCAGCTTGGGGGGGTCTCATGAGCAGTACTTC,once,TRBV7-3,13,TRBJ2-7,TRBD2
CASSLGQGPDYRDEQFF,TGTGCCAGCAGCTTAGGACAGGGGCCCGACTATAGGGATGAGCAGTTCTTC,NA,TRBV13,17,TRBJ2-1,TRBD1
CASSSERISYEQYF,TGTGCCAGCAGCTCTGAACGCATCTCCTACGAGCAGTACTTC,NA,TRBV7-2,14,TRBJ2-7,NA
CASRTYNEQFF,TGTGCCTCCCGGACCTACAATGAGCAGTTCTTC,once,TRBV6-4,11,TRBJ2-1,NA